This T cell receptor beta chain was sequenced for a study of T cells in Graves' hyperthyroidism and ophthalmopathy (dated by TCRdb to the late 2010s). About the full investigation: Peripheral blood was sampled at the time of initial diagnosis, prior to any treatment. Whether ophthalmopathy could be predicted prospectively was tested in an independent validation cohort made up of about 18 hyperthyroidism patients plus 17 patients who later progressed to ophthalmopathy. In addition, the study compared T-cell repertoires in thyroid tissue and in blood from roughly six Graves' hyperthyroidism patients. Following sampling, methimazole starting at 30 mg daily was given to hyperthyroidism patients, and high-dose intravenous methylprednisolone was given to ophthalmopathy patients. The paper describes TCR Vbeta CDR3 sequencing of roughly 130 peripheral blood samples, made up of 43 ophthalmopathy patients, 70 to 75 hyperthyroidism patients and about 17 progressor patients. The 100 discovery patients were divided at random into training and test sets in a 7:3 ratio. A discovery cohort of about 100 patients, 43 with Graves' ophthalmopathy and roughly 59 with stable Graves' hyperthyroidism, was used to find distinguishing TCR V-J signatures. Beyond this particular receptor, the publication reports: No statistical method was used to set the sample size in advance, and investigators knew the group allocation. Most expanded thyroid clonotypes (frequency above 0.001) were also detected in blood, suggesting blood repertoires may reflect thyroid immune responses. A 13 V-J signature model separated ophthalmopathy from stable hyperthyroidism, with 87.88% sensitivity and 81% to 83% specificity in cross-validation and 80%/75% in testing. In validation, the model predicted progression to ophthalmopathy a median of roughly six months before onset, with 70% to 71% sensitivity and 72.22% specificity.

Concerning this clonotype: Its specific antigen is unknown. Within one base of it there is no much larger clone, and no base qualities were kept.

Trimming at the junction amounts to 5 bases on V and 4 bases on J, and the germline ends lie 17 bases apart. CDR1 DFQATT and CDR2 SNEGSKA were looked up in the germline V gene (reference sequence). From its cysteine to its phenylalanine, the CDR3 spans 15 amino acids. Of the read, only the CDR3 DNA is kept; its 45 bases are in frame from base 1. Stable Graves' hyperthyroidism was defined as the absence of progression to ophthalmopathy over 18 months of follow-up. The hyperthyroidism patients were between 18 and 65 years old and newly diagnosed, with a disease duration of less than 2 months. Exclusion was applied to patients with uncontrolled infections, other autoimmune diseases, pregnancy or lactation. Diagnoses were based on clinical symptoms, serum thyroxine and TRAb, thyroid ultrasound and orbital computed tomography. PBMCs were separated from approximately 9.9 ml of fresh peripheral blood using Ficoll-Paque density gradient centrifugation. Total RNA was extracted with Trizol reagent, and quality was checked on an Agilent 2100 Bioanalyzer.

Amplification of TCR beta CDR3 regions was carried out from RNA transcripts. For the first round of RT-PCR on the TCR CDR3, the HTBI primer set was used together with the Qiagen OneStep RT-PCR kit. The libraries were constructed in a second round of multiplex PCR and then size-selected and purified. The libraries were sequenced on an Illumina HiSeq2000 using paired-end 100 bp reads. In the source study's methods: SOAPnuke was used to process the raw data, with reads discarded if the reads contained adapters or uncalled bases, had a mean Phred below 15, or lacked an exact constant-primer or identifier match. High-quality paired reads were merged with COPE v1.2.5, and unique nucleotide sequences were defined as clonotypes. MiTCR v1.1 was used to align the clonotypes against IMGT TRBV, TRBD and TRBJ reference segments. The analysis was restricted to V-J combinations with a frequency above 0.0001, which together covered 99.2% of the repertoires. The TCS score was defined as the ratio of F50 (clonal expansion) to E x V (chaos), calculated using BLOSUM62-based TCRdist between CDR3 peptides within each V-J. Welch's t-statistics and random forest reduced several hundred V-J features to 13, which were used in a naive Bayes classifier (R e1071). TCRdb redid the processing of the public reads, applying fastp at Q25 and MiXCR, and retained in-frame beta chains. Rows matching on CDR3 protein sequence are summarized as one entry with the most common DNA and genes. TCRdb assigned the V and J calls; the authors' analysis was not used. The sample table holds about 350,000 distinct CDR3 sequences, of which approximately 14% were seen once. Of the sample, roughly 24% is held by the ten largest clones.

The chain uses TRBV20-1 and TRBJ1-4, with the D segment identity uncertain. The sequenced sample consisted of blood. The clonotype comes from a woman under 40 with Graves' hyperthyroidism. The DNA sequence is TGCAGTGCTCTCACCCCGTGGGCCGTTAATGAAAAACTGTTTTTT. The translation is CSALTPWAVNEKLFF.